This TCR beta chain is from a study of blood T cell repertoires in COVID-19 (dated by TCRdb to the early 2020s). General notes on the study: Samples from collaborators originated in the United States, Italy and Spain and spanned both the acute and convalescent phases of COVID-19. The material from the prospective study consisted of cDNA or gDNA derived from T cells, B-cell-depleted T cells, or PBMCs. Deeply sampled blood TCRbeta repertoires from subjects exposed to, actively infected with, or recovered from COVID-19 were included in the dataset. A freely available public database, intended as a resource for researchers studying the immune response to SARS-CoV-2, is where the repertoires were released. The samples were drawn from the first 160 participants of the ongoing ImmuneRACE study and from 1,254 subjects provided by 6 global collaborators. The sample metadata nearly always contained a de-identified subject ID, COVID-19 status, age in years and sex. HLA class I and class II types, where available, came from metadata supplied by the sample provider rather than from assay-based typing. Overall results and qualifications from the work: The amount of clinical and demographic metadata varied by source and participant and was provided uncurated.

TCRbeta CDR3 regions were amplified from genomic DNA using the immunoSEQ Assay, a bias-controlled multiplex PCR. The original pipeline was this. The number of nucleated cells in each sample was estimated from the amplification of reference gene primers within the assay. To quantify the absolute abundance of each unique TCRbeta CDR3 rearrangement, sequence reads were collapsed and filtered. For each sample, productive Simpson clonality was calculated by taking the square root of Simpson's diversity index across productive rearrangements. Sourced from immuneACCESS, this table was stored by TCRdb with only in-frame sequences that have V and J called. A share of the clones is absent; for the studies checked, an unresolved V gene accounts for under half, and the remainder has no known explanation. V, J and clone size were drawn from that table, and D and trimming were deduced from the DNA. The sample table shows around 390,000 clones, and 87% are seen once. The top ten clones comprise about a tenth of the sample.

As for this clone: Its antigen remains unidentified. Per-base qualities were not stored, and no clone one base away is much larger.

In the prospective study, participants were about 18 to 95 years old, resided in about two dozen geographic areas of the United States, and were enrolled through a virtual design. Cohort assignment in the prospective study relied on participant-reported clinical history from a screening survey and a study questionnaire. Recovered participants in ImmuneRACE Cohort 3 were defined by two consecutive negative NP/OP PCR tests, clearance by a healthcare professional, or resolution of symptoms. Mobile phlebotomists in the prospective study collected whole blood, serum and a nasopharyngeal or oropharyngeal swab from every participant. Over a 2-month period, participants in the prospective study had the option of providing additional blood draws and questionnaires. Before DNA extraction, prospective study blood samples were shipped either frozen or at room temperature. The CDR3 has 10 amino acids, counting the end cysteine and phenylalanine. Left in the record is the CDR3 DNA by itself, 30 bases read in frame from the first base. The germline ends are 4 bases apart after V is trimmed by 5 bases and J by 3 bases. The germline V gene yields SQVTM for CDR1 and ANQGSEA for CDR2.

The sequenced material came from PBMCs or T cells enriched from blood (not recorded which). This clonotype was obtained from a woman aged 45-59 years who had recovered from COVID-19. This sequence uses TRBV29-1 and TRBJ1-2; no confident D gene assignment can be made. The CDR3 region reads CSVLDYGYTF. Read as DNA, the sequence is TGCAGCGTTCTCGACTATGGCTACACCTTC.